The present T cell receptor (beta chain) was sequenced within a study of cytomegalovirus exposure and HLA in healthy donors. The primer mix had 60 Vbeta and 13 Jbeta primers. Sequenced by immunoSEQ multiplex PCR; TCRdb stores in-frame clones only, minus some. The sample includes under 200,000 clones, roughly 80% of them seen just once. The germline gives CDR1 LNHDA, CDR2 SQIVND (reference sequence). This CDR3 has 15 residues. Trimming cost V 2 bases and J 6 bases, with 14 bases left between them. The clonotype comes from a male donor in good health and CMV-seronegative. Material for sequencing was PBMCs. The gene calls are TRBV19 and TRBJ1-5; D unclear. The CDR3 bases are TGTGCCAGTAGTATATTCTCGAACTCCGGTCAGCCCCAGCATTTT. This codes for CASSIFSNSGQPQHF.